Sequencing of this T cell receptor (beta chain) was carried out in a study of cytomegalovirus exposure and HLA in healthy donors. Vbeta (60) and Jbeta (13) primers were used in the PCR. The assay was immunoSEQ multiplex PCR, and TCRdb's table has in-frame clones only and misses some. Its listing shows about 170,000 clones. In germline, CDR1 is GTSNPN, CDR2 SVGIG (reference sequence). The CDR3 spans 14 residues. Trimming shortened V by 0 bases and J by 0 bases, and 8 bases separated the two germline ends. V usage is TRBV30 and J usage is TRBJ1-1, with D unclear. The sequenced sample was PBMCs. This sequence was found in a woman under 30 in good health and CMV-seropositive. The DNA for the CDR3 is TGTGCCTGGAGTGTACAAACATTGAACACTGAAGCTTTCTTT. It specifies CAWSVQTLNTEAFF.